The next 6 T cell receptor beta chains were all read from a single sample in a study of T cells in women clearing cervical HPV infection. Profiling relied on immunoSEQ multiplex PCR, and the TCRdb table lists in-frame clones only, not all of them. The sample's table shows about 36,000 clones. Sequences were obtained from blood buffy coat. Source of these receptors: a woman aged 18-70 years with a cervical HPV16 infection that either progressed to CIN3+ or cleared (not recorded which).

As concerns this clone: The junction departs from the called germline gene at one end, perhaps through a read error. From the germline J gene comes the end of the CDR3, since the read stops 3 residues before it. The chain links TRBV7-2 to TRBJ2-3; 8 nucleotides match TRBD2. CDR1 and CDR2 (germline): SGHTA, FQGNSA. This CDR3 region has 14 residues. CDR3 sequence reads: CASNLAGLTDTQYF. Incomplete CDR3 DNA: TGTGCCAGCAACTTAGCGGGACTCACAGATACG.

A note on this clone: The read ends 3 residues before the CDR3 terminus; that terminus is restored from the germline J gene. The gene calls are TRBV2 and TRBJ2-3; 7 bases map to TRBD1. CDR3 size: 12 residues. V was pared by 5 bases and J by 6 bases, with 2 bases of the junction left unmatched. Germline V gene lookup returns CDR1 SNHLY and CDR2 FYNNEI. Partial CDR3 DNA: TGTGCCAGCAGTACAGGGGTCGATACG. This sequence encodes CASSTGVDT. The CDR3, in full, reads CASSTGVDTQYF.

On this clone itself: The CDR3 end is not reached by the read, which stops 3 residues before it; the germline J gene fills it in. The chain joins TRBV25-1 to TRBJ2-3, with D unresolved. Germline CDR1 MGHDK, CDR2 SYGVNS. This CDR3 has 12 residues. The CDR3 sequence is CASSESPSPQYF. The sequenced CDR3 bases are TGTGCCAGCAGTGAATCCCCCTCCCCG. The full variable domain, with the rest looked up from reference TRBV25-1 and TRBJ2-3, is EADIYQTPRYLVIGTGKKITLECSQTMGHDKMYWYQQDPGMELHLIHYSYGVNSTEKGDLSSESTVSRIRTEHFPLTLESARPSHTSQYLCASSESPSPQYFGPGTRLTVL.

As to this clone: Read data end 3 residues before the CDR3 end; the end is taken from the germline J gene. This sequence joins TRBV20-1 and TRBJ1-4; weak D call: TRBD1 (5 bases). This CDR3 region has 15 residues. Germline assignment: CDR1 DFQATT and CDR2 SNEGSKA (reference sequence). V lost 0 bases to trimming and J lost 6 bases, with 14 bases between them. CDR3 DNA, as far as it was read: TGCAGTGCTAGAGACCCTCGAGGGGCGGATGAAAAA. It codes for CSARDPRGADEK. The complete CDR3 protein is CSARDPRGADEKLFF.

The sequenced part of the CDR3 DNA is TGTGCCAGCAGCGCCGGGACTAGGACTGAGACC. Translation gives CASSAGTRTET. The full CDR3 sequence reads CASSAGTRTETQYF. V usage is TRBV5-4 and J usage is TRBJ2-5, with TRBD2 matching over 8 bases. The CDR3 end lies 3 residues beyond the end of the read and is filled in from the germline J gene. The CDR3 runs to 14 residues. Germline-derived CDR1 and CDR2 are SGHNT and YYREEE (reference sequence). With V trimmed by 4 bases and J by 5 bases, 7 bases remained unmatched.

A remark on this clone: The missing CDR3 end, 3 residues past where the read stops, is filled in from the germline J gene. This rearrangement joins TRBV19 to TRBJ1-4, with D unresolved. CDR1 is LNHDA, CDR2 SQIVND, per germline (reference sequence). V gave up 10 bases and J gave up 0 bases, with 3 bases separating them. This CDR3 is built from 11 residues. The CDR3 sequence is CATSTNEKLFF. The sequenced CDR3 bases are TGTGCCACCTCAACTAATGAAAAA.